A single sample gave rise to the 7 T cell receptor beta chains below, sequenced in a study of T cells after yellow fever vaccination. MiXCR was run by TCRdb on the 5' RACE reads, yielding one entry per CDR3 protein. This sample yields under 700,000 distinct CDR3 sequences, of which less than 20% are seen a single time; 17% belongs to the top ten. Source: PBMCs, taken 4 to 5 days after the first yellow fever vaccination. These receptors all stem from a man in his late teens or twenties who received the YFV17D yellow fever vaccine.

This chain uses TRBV6-1 with TRBJ2-7; possibly TRBD1 for D (6 bases). V lost 8 bases and J lost 2, with 13 bases in between. The CDR3 extends over 13 amino acids. Germline CDR1 and CDR2: MNHNS and SASEGT. CDR3 DNA sequence: TGTGCCAGCGGCAGGGGAAAGGCCTACGAGCAGTACTTC. Protein product: CASGRGKAYEQYF.

This clonotype was seen a few times. This chain links TRBV2 with TRBJ2-7; 11 bases map to TRBD1. This CDR3 contains 14 residues. The J segment lost 3 bases and the V segment lost 7 bases, leaving 5 bases of the junction unmatched. Germline CDR1 SNHLY, CDR2 FYNNEI. DNA of the CDR3: TGTGCCAGCAATGGACAGGGGGCTATCTACGAGCAGTACTTC. This gives the protein CASNGQGAIYEQYF.

This clonotype has only a few counts. The V call is TRBV12-3 or TRBV12-4, the J call TRBJ2-2, with a tentative D call TRBD2 (5 bases). CDR3 length equals 14 residues. V was trimmed by 7 bases and J by 6 bases, leaving 15 bases between them. The CDR3 sequence is CASNFEEGSGELFF. CDR3 coding DNA: TGTGCCAGCAACTTCGAAGAGGGCTCCGGGGAGCTGTTTTTT.

V usage is TRBV25-1 and J usage is TRBJ2-5, with D possibly matching TRBD2 (7 bases). Looked up from germline, CDR1 is MGHDK and CDR2 is SYGVNS. This CDR3 has 15 amino acids. The ends were cut back, 6 bases at V and 5 bases at J, with 19 bases in the middle. CDR3 in DNA: TGTGCCAGCAGGGAGTGGGGGGGCGTTGATGAGACCCAGTACTTC. It translates to CASREWGGVDETQYF.

This chain joins TRBV9 and TRBJ2-3, with 10 nucleotides matching TRBD2. Germline trimming cut 4 bases from V and 1 base from J; bases unmatched to any gene: 3. CDR1 and CDR2 (germline): SGDLS, YYNGEE. CDR3 length equals 15 residues. The CDR3 bases are TGTGCCAGCAGCAAAGGGACTAGCGGCACAGATACGCAGTATTTT. Encoded protein: CASSKGTSGTDTQYF.

The rearrangement links TRBV11-2 to TRBJ2-7; no definite D call. This CDR3 is 13 amino acids long. Germline V gives CDR1 SGHAT, CDR2 FQNNGV. V gave up 5 bases and J gave up 6 bases, with 14 bases separating them. CDR3 amino acids: CASSADPESEQYF. In DNA form, the CDR3 reads TGTGCCAGCAGCGCCGACCCGGAGAGCGAGCAGTACTTC. The full variable domain, in which reference TRBV11-2 and TRBJ2-7 provide the parts outside the CDR3, is EAGVAQSPRYKIIEKRQSVAFWCNPISGHATLYWYQQILGQGPKLLIQFQNNGVVDDSQLPKDRFSAERLKGVDSTLKIQPAKLEDSAVYLCASSADPESEQYFGPGTRLTVT.

The table lists this clonotype with a few counts. For the CDR3, the DNA is TGTGCCAGCAGCCTCGGGGGGAGCCCCAATCAGCCCCAGCATTTT. Its translation: CASSLGGSPNQPQHF. The chain carries TRBV6-2 or TRBV6-3 and TRBJ1-5; D may be TRBD1 (5 bases). The germline gives CDR1 MNHEY, CDR2 SVGEGT. The CDR3 extends over 15 amino acids. Trimming left V 6 bases short and J 3 bases short, with 15 bases between.